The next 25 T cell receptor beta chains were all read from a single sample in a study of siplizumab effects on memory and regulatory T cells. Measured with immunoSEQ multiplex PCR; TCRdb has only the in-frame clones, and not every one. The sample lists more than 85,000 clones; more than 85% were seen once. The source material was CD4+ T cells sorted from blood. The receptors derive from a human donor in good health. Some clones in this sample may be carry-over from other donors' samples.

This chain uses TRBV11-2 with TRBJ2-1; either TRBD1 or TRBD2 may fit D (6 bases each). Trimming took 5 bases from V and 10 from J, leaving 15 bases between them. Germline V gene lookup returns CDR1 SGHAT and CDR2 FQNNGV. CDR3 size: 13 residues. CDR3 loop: CASSQTGAGEQFF. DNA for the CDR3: TGTGCCAGCAGCCAGACGGGGGCGGGGGAGCAGTTCTTC.

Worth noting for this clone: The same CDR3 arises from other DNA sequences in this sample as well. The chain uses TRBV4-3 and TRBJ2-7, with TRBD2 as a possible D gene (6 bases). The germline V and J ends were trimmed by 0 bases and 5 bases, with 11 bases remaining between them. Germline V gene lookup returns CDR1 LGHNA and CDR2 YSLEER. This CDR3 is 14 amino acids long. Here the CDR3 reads CASSQDLGGNEQYF. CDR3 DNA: TGCGCCAGCAGCCAAGATCTGGGAGGTAACGAGCAGTACTTC.

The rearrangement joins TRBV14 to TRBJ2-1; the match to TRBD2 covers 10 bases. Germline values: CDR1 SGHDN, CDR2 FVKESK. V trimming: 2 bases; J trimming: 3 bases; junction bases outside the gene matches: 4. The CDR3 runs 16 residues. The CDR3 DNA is TGTGCCAGCAGCCAATGGGGACTAGCGAGCTACAATGAGCAGTTCTTC. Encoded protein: CASSQWGLASYNEQFF. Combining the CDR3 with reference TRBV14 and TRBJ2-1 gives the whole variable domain EAGVTQFPSHSVIEKGQTVTLRCDPISGHDNLYWYRRVMGKEIKFLLHFVKESKQDESGMPNNRFLAERTGGTYSTLKVQPAELEDSGVYFCASSQWGLASYNEQFFGPGTRLTVL.

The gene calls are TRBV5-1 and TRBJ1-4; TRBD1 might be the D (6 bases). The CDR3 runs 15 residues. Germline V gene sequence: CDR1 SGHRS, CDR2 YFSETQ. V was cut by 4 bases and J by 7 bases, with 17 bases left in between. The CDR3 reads CASSPGGRAGEKLFF. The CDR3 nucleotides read TGCGCCAGCAGCCCCGGGGGCAGGGCTGGTGAAAAACTGTTTTTT.

The CDR3 loop is CASSIGYGQGARVEQYF. CDR3 bases: TGTGCCAGTAGTATAGGCTACGGACAGGGGGCGCGTGTCGAGCAGTACTTC. The J gene is TRBJ2-7, the V gene TRBV19, with 11 nucleotides matching TRBD1. Unmatched junction bases numbered 11, after V lost 1 base and J lost 6 bases. CDR1 is LNHDA and CDR2 is SQIVND in the germline V gene (reference sequence). The CDR3 extends over 17 amino acids.

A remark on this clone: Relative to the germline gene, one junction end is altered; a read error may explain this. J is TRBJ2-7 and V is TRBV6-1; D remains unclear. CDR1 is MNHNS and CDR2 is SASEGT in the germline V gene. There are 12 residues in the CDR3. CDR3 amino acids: CASSEVAYEQYF. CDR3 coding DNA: TGTGCCAGCAGCGAAGTAGCTTACGAGCAGTACTTC.

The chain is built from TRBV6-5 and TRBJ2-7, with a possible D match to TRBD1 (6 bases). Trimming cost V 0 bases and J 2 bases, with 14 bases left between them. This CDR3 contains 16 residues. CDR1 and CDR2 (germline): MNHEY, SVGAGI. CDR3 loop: CASSYSGRGFTYEQYF. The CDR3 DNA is TGTGCCAGCAGTTACTCCGGCAGGGGTTTCACCTACGAGCAGTACTTC.

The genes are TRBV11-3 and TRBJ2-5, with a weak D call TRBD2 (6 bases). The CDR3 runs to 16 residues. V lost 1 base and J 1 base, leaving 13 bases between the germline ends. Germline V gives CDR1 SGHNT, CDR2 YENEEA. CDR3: CASSLGRGLPQETQYF. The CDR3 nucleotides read TGTGCCAGCAGCTTAGGCCGGGGACTTCCCCAAGAGACCCAGTACTTC. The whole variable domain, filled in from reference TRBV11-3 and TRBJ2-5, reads EAGVVQSPRYKIIEKKQPVAFWCNPISGHNTLYWYLQNLGQGPELLIRYENEEAVDDSQLPKDRFSAERLKGVDSTLKIQPAELGDSAVYLCASSLGRGLPQETQYFGPGTRLLVL.

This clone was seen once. The CDR3: CASSPRTGGVETQYF. DNA for the CDR3: TGTGCCAGCTCACCCAGGACAGGGGGCGTAGAGACCCAGTACTTC. The gene calls are TRBV18 and TRBJ2-5; 11 bases are shared with TRBD1. CDR1 KGHSH and CDR2 LQKENI come from the germline V gene. The CDR3 length is 15 residues. The V segment lost 3 bases and the J segment 4 bases; nucleotides outside the gene matches: 4.

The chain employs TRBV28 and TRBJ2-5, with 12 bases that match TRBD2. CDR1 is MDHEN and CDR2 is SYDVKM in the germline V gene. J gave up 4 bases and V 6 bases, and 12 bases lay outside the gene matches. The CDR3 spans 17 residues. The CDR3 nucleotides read TGTGCCAGCAGCCAAACTAGCGGGAGGTCGTCTCGAGAGACCCAGTACTTC. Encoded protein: CASSQTSGRSSRETQYF. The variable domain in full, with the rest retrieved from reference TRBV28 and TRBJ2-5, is DVKVTQSSRYLVKRTGEKVFLECVQDMDHENMFWYRQDPGLGLRLIYFSYDVKMKEKGDIPEGYSVSREKKERFSLILESASTNQTSMYLCASSQTSGRSSRETQYFGPGTRLLVL.

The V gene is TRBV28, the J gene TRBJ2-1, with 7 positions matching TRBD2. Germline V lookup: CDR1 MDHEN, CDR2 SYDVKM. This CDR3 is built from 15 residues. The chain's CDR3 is CPHPPGTTLHNEQFF. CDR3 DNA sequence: TGTCCCCACCCCCCCGGGACTACACTTCACAATGAGCAGTTCTTC.

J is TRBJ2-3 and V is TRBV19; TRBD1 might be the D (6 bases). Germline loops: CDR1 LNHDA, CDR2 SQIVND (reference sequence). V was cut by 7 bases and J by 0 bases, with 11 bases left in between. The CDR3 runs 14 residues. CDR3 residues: CASTPTGSTDTQYF. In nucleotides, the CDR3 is TGTGCCAGTACTCCGACAGGTAGCACAGATACGCAGTATTTT.

The CDR3 is CASSQLGVGDQETQYF. For the CDR3, the DNA is TGTGCCAGCAGCCAACTGGGGGTAGGGGATCAAGAGACCCAGTACTTC. The V gene is TRBV14, the J gene TRBJ2-5, with D perhaps assigned TRBD1 or TRBD2 (5 bases each). V lost 2 bases to trimming and J lost 2 bases, with 15 bases between them. Per germline, CDR1 SGHDN and CDR2 FVKESK. The length of the CDR3 is 16 residues.

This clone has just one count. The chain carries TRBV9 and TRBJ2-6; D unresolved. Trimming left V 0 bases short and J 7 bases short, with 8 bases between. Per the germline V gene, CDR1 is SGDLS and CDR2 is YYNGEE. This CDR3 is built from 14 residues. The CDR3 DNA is TGTGCCAGCAGCGTAGGATTGGGAGCCAACGTCCTGACTTTC. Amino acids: CASSVGLGANVLTF.

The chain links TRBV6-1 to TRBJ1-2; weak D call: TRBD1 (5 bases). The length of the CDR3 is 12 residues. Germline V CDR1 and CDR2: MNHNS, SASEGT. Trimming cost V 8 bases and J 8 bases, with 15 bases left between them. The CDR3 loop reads CASVGDGYGYTF. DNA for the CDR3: TGTGCCAGCGTAGGGGATGGCTACGGCTACACCTTC.

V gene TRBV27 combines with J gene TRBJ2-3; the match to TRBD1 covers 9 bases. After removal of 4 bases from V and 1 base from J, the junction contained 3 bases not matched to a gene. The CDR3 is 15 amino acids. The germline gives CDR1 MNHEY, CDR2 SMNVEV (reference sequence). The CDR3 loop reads CASSSRDRGTDTQYF. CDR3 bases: TGTGCCAGCAGTTCCCGGGACAGGGGCACAGATACGCAGTATTTT.

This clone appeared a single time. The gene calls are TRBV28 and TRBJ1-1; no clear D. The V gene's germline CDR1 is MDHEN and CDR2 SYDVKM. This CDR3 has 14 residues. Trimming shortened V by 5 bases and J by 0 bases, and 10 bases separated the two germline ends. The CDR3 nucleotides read TGTGCCAGCAGTAACTCTTACATGAACACTGAAGCTTTCTTT. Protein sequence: CASSNSYMNTEAFF.

CDR3 loop: CASSQESGRRGTGELFF. CDR3 bases: TGTGCCAGCAGCCAAGAAAGCGGGAGGCGCGGCACCGGGGAGCTGTTTTTT. V and J are TRBV4-2 and TRBJ2-2, with TRBD2 matching over 9 bases. The CDR3 has 17 amino acids. V lost 0 bases, J lost 4 bases, and 6 bases stayed unmatched. Germline-derived CDR1 and CDR2 are LGHNA and YNFKEQ.

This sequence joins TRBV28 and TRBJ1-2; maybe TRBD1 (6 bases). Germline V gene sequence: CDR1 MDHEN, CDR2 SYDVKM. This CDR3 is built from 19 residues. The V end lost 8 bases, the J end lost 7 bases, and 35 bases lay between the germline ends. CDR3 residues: CASVISPKLRTALFTGYTF. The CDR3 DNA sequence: TGTGCCAGCGTTATCTCCCCTAAGCTTCGGACAGCCCTTTTTACTGGCTACACCTTC.

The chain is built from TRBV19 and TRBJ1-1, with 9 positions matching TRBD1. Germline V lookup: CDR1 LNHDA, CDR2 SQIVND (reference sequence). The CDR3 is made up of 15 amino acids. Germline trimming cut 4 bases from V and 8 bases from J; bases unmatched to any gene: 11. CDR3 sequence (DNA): TGTGCCAGTAGTAAAACAGGGGGCTCTTTAAGAGAAGCTTTCTTT. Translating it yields CASSKTGGSLREAFF.

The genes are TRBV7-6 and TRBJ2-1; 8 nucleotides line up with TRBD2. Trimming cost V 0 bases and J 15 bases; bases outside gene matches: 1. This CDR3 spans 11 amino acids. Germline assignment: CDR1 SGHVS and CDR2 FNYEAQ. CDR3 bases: TGTGCCAGCAGCTTAGCTAGCGGGATGTTCTTC. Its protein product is CASSLASGMFF. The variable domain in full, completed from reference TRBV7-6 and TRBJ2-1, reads GAGVSQSPRYKVTKRGQDVALRCDPISGHVSLYWYRQALGQGPEFLTYFNYEAQQDKSGLPNDRFSAERPEGSISTLTIQRTEQRDSAMYRCASSLASGMFFGPGTRLTVL.

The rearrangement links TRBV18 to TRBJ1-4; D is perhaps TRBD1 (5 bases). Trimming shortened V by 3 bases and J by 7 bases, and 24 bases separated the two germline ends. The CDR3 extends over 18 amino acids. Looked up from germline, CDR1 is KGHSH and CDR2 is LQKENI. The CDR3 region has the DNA TGTGCCAGCTCACCCCTAAGGACATTACTCCGCAGTGGTGAAAAACTGTTTTTT. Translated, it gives CASSPLRTLLRSGEKLFF.

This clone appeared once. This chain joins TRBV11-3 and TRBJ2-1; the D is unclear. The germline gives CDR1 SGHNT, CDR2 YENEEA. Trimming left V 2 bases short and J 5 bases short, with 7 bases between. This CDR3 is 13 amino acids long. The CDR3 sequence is CASSLSANNEQFF. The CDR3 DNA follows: TGTGCCAGCAGCTTATCAGCGAACAATGAGCAGTTCTTC.

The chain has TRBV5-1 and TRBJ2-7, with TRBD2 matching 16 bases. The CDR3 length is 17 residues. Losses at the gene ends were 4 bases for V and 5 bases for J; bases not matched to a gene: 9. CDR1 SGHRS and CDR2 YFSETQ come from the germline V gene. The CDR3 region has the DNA TGCGCCAGCAGCAGAGGGACTAGCGGGAGGGCCTTTGACGAGCAGTACTTC. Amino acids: CASSRGTSGRAFDEQYF.

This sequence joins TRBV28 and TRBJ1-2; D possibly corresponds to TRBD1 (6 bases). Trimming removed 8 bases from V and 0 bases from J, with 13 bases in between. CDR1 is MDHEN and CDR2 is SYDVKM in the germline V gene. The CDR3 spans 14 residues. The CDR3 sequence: CASLLDRSNYGYTF. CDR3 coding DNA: TGTGCCAGCCTTCTCGACAGGTCTAACTATGGCTACACCTTC.